This T cell receptor (beta chain) was sequenced in a study of T cells in Graves' hyperthyroidism and ophthalmopathy. Study-wide points: In the blood, most expanded thyroid clonotypes above 0.001 appeared as well.

Orbital computed tomography, thyroid ultrasound, serum thyroxine and TRAb, and clinical symptoms together informed the diagnoses. Fresh peripheral blood, approximately 9.6 ml, yielded the PBMCs. As concerns this clonotype: Its antigen is still unknown.

Researchers amplified the TCR beta CDR3 regions from RNA transcripts. When the TCR CDR3 underwent first-round RT-PCR, the HTBI primer set was used. TCRdb reprocessed the multiplex PCR reads via MiXCR and lists one record per CDR3 protein. The profile shows about 96,000 distinct CDR3 sequences, around 50% of them singletons. Sequencing was done on a sample of blood. The clonotype comes from a woman aged 40-49 years with Graves' hyperthyroidism.

CDR3 region: CERGQGITGELFF. The CDR3 nucleotides are TGTGAGCGGGGACAGGGGATCACCGGGGAGCTGTTTTTT. This chain uses TRBV7-2 with TRBJ2-2, with 10 bases identical to TRBD1. The CDR3 consists of 13 residues. Germline CDR1 and CDR2: SGHTA and FQGNSA.